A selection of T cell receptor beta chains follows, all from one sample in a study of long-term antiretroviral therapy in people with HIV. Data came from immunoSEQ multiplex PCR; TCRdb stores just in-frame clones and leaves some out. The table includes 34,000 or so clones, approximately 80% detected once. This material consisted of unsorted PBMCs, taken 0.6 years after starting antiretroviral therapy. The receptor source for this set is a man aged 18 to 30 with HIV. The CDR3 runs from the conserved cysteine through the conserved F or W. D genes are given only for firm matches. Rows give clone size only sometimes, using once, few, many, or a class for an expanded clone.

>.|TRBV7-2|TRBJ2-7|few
TGTGCCAGCAGCCCCGCCTACGAGCAGTACTTC
CASSPAYEQYF
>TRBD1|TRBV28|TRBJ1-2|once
TGTGCCAGCAGTTTATGGACAGGGGGCTATGGCTACACCTTC
CASSLWTGGYGYTF
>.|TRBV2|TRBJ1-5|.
TGTGCCAGCAGTGAAACGGGCCCCCAGCATTTT
CASSETGPQHF
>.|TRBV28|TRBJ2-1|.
TGTGCCAGCAGTTACCCCCAGGGATTCAATGAGCAGTTCTTC
CASSYPQGFNEQFF
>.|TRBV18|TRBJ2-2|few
TGTGCCAGCTCAACAACAGAGATAACTAGCGGGGAGCTGTTTTTT
CASSTTEITSGELFF
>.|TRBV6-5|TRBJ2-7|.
TGTGCCAGCAGACTACGGGAATCCTACGAGCAGTACTTC
CASRLRESYEQYF
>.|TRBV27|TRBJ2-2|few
TGTGCCAGCAGTTTGGCTATCACCGGGGAGCTGTTTTTT
CASSLAITGELFF
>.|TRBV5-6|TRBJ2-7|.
TGTGCCAGCAGCTTGGAAGGCCGCCGCCCAAGCGAGCAGTACTTC
CASSLEGRRPSEQYF
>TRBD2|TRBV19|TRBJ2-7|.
TGTGCCAGTAGTATGAGCGGGAGTCACGCCGAGCAGTACTTC
CASSMSGSHAEQYF
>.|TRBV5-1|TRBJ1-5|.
TGCGCCAGCAGCTTGGGTACGAATAGCAATCAGCCCCAGCATTTT
CASSLGTNSNQPQHF
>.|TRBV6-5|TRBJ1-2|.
TGTGCCAGCAGTTACTCGAAGGTGGGAAGCTACACCTTC
CASSYSKVGSYTF
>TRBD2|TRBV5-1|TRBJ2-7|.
TGCGCCAGCAGTGTCCACCCGGGACTAGCGTCGTACGAGCAGTACTTC
CASSVHPGLASYEQYF
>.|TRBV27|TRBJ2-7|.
TGTGCCAGCAGTTTTGGGGCAGTTCACGAGCAGTACTTC
CASSFGAVHEQYF
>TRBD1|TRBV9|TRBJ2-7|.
TGTGCCAGCAGCCCTCGAGGGGGCACCTACGAGCAGTACTTC
CASSPRGGTYEQYF
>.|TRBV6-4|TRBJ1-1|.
TGTGCCAGCAGTGCTACGGCAGGGCCCACTGAAGCTTTCTTT
CASSATAGPTEAFF
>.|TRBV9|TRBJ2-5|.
TGTGCCAGCAGCGGGTTCGGGGAGACCCAGTACTTC
CASSGFGETQYF
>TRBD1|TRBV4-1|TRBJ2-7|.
TGCGCCAGCAGCCAAGTACTCCAGGGGGATTCAGGGTACGAGCAGTACTTC
CASSQVLQGDSGYEQYF